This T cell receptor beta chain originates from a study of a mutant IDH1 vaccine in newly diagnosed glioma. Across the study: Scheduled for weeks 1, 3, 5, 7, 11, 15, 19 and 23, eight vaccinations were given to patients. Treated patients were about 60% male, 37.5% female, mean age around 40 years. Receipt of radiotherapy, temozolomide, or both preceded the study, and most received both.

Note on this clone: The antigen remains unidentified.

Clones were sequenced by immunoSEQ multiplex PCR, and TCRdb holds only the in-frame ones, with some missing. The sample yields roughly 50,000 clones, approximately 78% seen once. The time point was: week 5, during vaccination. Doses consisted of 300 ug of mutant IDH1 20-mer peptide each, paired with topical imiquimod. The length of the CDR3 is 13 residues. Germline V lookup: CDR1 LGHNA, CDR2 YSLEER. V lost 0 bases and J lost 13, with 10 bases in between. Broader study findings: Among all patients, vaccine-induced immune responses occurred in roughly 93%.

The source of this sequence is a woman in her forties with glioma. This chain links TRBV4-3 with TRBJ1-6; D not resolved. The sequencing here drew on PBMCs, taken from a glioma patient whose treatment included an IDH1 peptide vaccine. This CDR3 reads CASSQDLDRPLHF. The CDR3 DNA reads TGCGCCAGCAGCCAAGATCTGGACCGGCCCCTCCACTTT.